These 28 T cell receptor beta chains were all obtained from the same sample, sequenced in a study of control samples from healthy donors and cancer patients. Some clones are missing from TCRdb's copy, which holds only in-frame ones; the method was immunoSEQ multiplex PCR. The sample contains some 140,000 clones, over 85% of which appear only once. The source material was blood. Source of these receptors: a man younger than 45 in good health.

The chain recombines TRBV28 with TRBJ1-4; 7 bases fit TRBD1. Germline CDR1 and CDR2: MDHEN and SYDVKM. This CDR3 is 12 amino acids long. The ends lost 7 bases at V and 8 bases at J; junction bases unmatched: 4. CDR3 region: CASKTGVEKLFF. The CDR3 DNA reads as TGTGCCAGCAAAACAGGGGTCGAAAAACTGTTTTTT.

This clone has more than one count but fewer than ten. The genes are TRBV28 and TRBJ2-3; 11 bases agree with TRBD2. Germline CDR1 is MDHEN and CDR2 is SYDVKM. CDR3 length equals 16 residues. V dropped 5 bases and J dropped 1; count of bases not matched to a gene: 5. The CDR3 here is CASSPTSGRGTDTQYF. CDR3 DNA sequence: TGTGCCAGCAGTCCCACTAGCGGGAGAGGCACAGATACGCAGTATTTT.

V usage is TRBV12-1 and J usage is TRBJ2-1; the table's D gene call, TRBD2, was not cross checked with the DNA. TRBV12-1 has pseudogene status. This CDR3 is built from 15 residues. CDR3 coding DNA: TGTGCCAGCAGACGGACTTACCACTCCTACAATGAGCAGTTCTTC. Its translation: CASRRTYHSYNEQFF.

This clone was counted only a few times. CDR3 sequence (DNA): TGTGCCAGCAGTTCTGGACAGGTCAATCAGCCCCAGCATTTT. Amino acid sequence: CASSSGQVNQPQHF. The V gene is TRBV27, the J gene TRBJ1-5; 7 bases are shared with TRBD1. Germline values: CDR1 MNHEY, CDR2 SMNVEV (reference sequence). The CDR3 loop spans 14 amino acids. Germline trimming cut 4 bases from V and 3 bases from J; bases unmatched to any gene: 3.

V gene TRBV5-4 combines with J gene TRBJ2-3; D unresolved. V dropped 2 bases and J dropped 8 bases, with 18 bases sitting between them. Germline-derived CDR1 and CDR2 are SGHNT and YYREEE (reference sequence). CDR3 length: 15 residues. For the CDR3, the DNA is TGTGCCAGCAGCTTCGAGGTAGGGCGGTTAGGTACGCAGTATTTT. It yields the protein CASSFEVGRLGTQYF.

This chain joins TRBV5-1 and TRBJ2-5, with unresolved D. V lost 6 bases, J lost 5 bases, and 14 bases lay in between. This CDR3 has 13 residues. Germline CDR1 reads SGHRS; CDR2 reads YFSETQ. As DNA, the CDR3 is TGCGCCAGCAACGAAGGCCTGGGGGAGACCCAGTACTTC. Residues: CASNEGLGETQYF. The full variable domain, completed using reference TRBV5-1 and TRBJ2-5, is KAGVTQTPRYLIKTRGQQVTLSCSPISGHRSVSWYQQTPGQGLQFLFEYFSETQRNKGNFPGRFSGRQFSNSRSEMNVSTLELGDSALYLCASNEGLGETQYFGPGTRLLVL.

The rearrangement links TRBV7-9 to TRBJ1-3; no clear D gene. V lost 7 bases and J 11 bases, leaving 12 bases between the germline ends. The CDR3 loop spans 11 amino acids. Germline CDR1 is SEHNR and CDR2 is FQNEAQ (reference sequence). CDR3 residues: CASILHYAIYF. The CDR3 DNA follows: TGTGCCAGCATCTTGCATTATGCCATATATTTT.

The V gene is TRBV28, the J gene TRBJ1-2; tentative D call: TRBD1 (5 bases). CDR1 and CDR2 (germline): MDHEN, SYDVKM. Trimming took off 4 bases at V and 3 bases at J, with 9 bases between the two ends. The CDR3 has 13 amino acids. CDR3 residues: CASSSGTYYGYTF. The DNA of the CDR3 is TGTGCCAGCAGTTCCGGGACCTACTATGGCTACACCTTC.

The chain recombines TRBV7-2 with TRBJ1-1; D might be TRBD1 (5 bases). From germline, CDR1 is SGHTA and CDR2 FQGNSA. The CDR3 covers 14 residues. V was cut by 2 bases and J by 8 bases, with 15 bases left in between. The CDR3 region is CASSLRDRAGEAFF. The DNA of the CDR3 is TGTGCCAGCAGCTTAAGGGACCGGGCGGGAGAAGCTTTCTTT.

This sequence joins TRBV2 and TRBJ2-5; TRBD1 is a possible D gene (6 bases). Trimming left V 4 bases short and J 0 bases short, with 12 bases between. This CDR3 comprises 15 residues. CDR1 is SNHLY and CDR2 is FYNNEI in the germline V gene. In DNA form, the CDR3 reads TGTGCCAGCAGTGTGAGACAGGCCCACCAAGAGACCCAGTACTTC. Amino acid sequence: CASSVRQAHQETQYF.

The V call is TRBV24-1, the J call TRBJ1-5, with D perhaps matching TRBD1 (5 bases). Germline CDR1 is KGHDR and CDR2 is SFDVKD. The V end was cut by 9 bases, the J end by 3 bases, with 17 bases between. The CDR3 is made up of 15 amino acids. In DNA, the CDR3 is TGTGCCACCCGCCGCTCGGGGGATAACAATCAGCCCCAGCATTTT. Protein product: CATRRSGDNNQPQHF.

The chain recombines TRBV19 with TRBJ1-3; 7 bases are a match to TRBD1. The germline CDR1 and CDR2 sequences are LNHDA and SQIVND (reference sequence). Trimming took 5 bases from V and 0 from J; bases not matched to a gene: 13. The CDR3 is made up of 18 amino acids. CDR3 in amino acids: CASSHRGVWDSSGNTIYF. The CDR3 DNA follows: TGTGCCAGTAGTCATCGCGGGGTTTGGGACAGCTCTGGAAACACCATATATTTT.

V and J are TRBV6-5 and TRBJ2-2; 9 bases map to TRBD2. Germline CDR1 reads MNHEY; CDR2 reads SVGAGI. This CDR3 region has 15 residues. With V trimmed by 8 bases and J by 0 bases, 4 bases remained unmatched. CDR3 in amino acids: CASGLAGTNTGELFF. DNA of the CDR3: TGTGCCAGCGGGCTAGCGGGGACGAACACCGGGGAGCTGTTTTTT.

This rearrangement joins TRBV10-3 to TRBJ1-6; weak D call: TRBD1 (5 bases). Germline V CDR1 and CDR2: ENHRY, SYGVKD. V was pared by 10 bases and J by 7 bases, with 14 bases between. This CDR3 is built from 13 residues. CDR3: CASRGDPNSPLHF. CDR3 coding DNA: TGTGCCAGCCGGGGGGACCCAAATTCACCCCTCCACTTT.

There are a few counts of this clone. V is TRBV6-1 and J is TRBJ2-1; the match to TRBD2 covers 8 bases. CDR1 MNHNS and CDR2 SASEGT come from the germline V gene. The CDR3 contains 15 residues. V lost 2 bases to trimming and J lost 5 bases; unmatched junction nucleotides: 5. The CDR3 sequence is CASSEWSGGNNEQFF. CDR3 in DNA: TGTGCCAGCAGTGAATGGAGCGGGGGCAACAATGAGCAGTTCTTC.

This chain uses TRBV7-2 with TRBJ1-2; 7 positions match TRBD1. J gave up 4 bases and V 5 bases, and 10 bases lay outside the gene matches. The CDR3 runs to 15 residues. The germline CDR1 and CDR2 sequences are SGHTA and FQGNSA. CDR3 in amino acids: CASSEGQPSLYGYTF. DNA for the CDR3: TGTGCCAGCAGCGAGGGACAGCCGAGTCTCTATGGCTACACCTTC. Full variable domain (missing parts from reference TRBV7-2 and TRBJ1-2): GAGVSQSPSNKVTEKGKDVELRCDPISGHTALYWYRQSLGQGLEFLIYFQGNSAPDKSGLPSDRFSAERTGGSVSTLTIQRTQQEDSAVYLCASSEGQPSLYGYTFGSGTRLTVV.

J is TRBJ1-5 and V is TRBV28; possibly TRBD1 for D (6 bases). The CDR3 consists of 16 residues. Deletions cut 6 bases from V and 5 bases from J, with 20 bases between. Germline values: CDR1 MDHEN, CDR2 SYDVKM. Written as DNA, the CDR3 is TGTGCCAGCAGGGGGGCTGGGCAGGGTTGGCATCAGCCCCAGCATTTT. It specifies CASRGAGQGWHQPQHF.

The V call is TRBV6-5, the J call TRBJ2-2; TRBD1 is a possible D gene (6 bases). In germline, CDR1 is MNHEY, CDR2 SVGAGI. The CDR3 has 13 residues. V was pared by 8 bases and J by 5 bases, with 12 bases between. Here the CDR3 DNA reads TGTGCCAGCGCCGGCACAGGGACCGGGGAGCTGTTTTTT. It translates to CASAGTGTGELFF.

This clone was counted once. The rearrangement links TRBV7-9 to TRBJ2-5; 8 bases fit TRBD2. CDR1 and CDR2 from the germline V gene are SEHNR and FQNEAQ (reference sequence). This CDR3 spans 13 amino acids. V was clipped by 5 bases and J by 5 bases; unmatched bases: 4. The CDR3 loop is CASSRGRSETQYF. CDR3 bases: TGTGCCAGCAGCCGCGGGAGGTCGGAGACCCAGTACTTC.

The chain uses TRBV9 and TRBJ1-2, with 7 bases fitting TRBD1. V dropped 6 bases and J dropped 4; count of bases not matched to a gene: 3. CDR3 length equals 12 residues. CDR1 is SGDLS, CDR2 YYNGEE, per germline. The CDR3 is CASNRDSYGYTF. The CDR3 DNA sequence: TGTGCCAGCAACCGGGACAGCTATGGCTACACCTTC.

This clone was recorded only once. The chain couples TRBV6-5 to TRBJ1-5, with D hard to call. Trimming cost V 7 bases and J 10 bases, with 20 bases left between them. The germline CDR1 and CDR2 sequences are MNHEY and SVGAGI. This CDR3 is built from 14 residues. Here the CDR3 reads CASKGFVGSGPQHF. CDR3 coding DNA: TGTGCCAGCAAAGGATTTGTCGGCTCGGGTCCCCAGCATTTT.

This rearrangement joins TRBV5-4 to TRBJ2-2; no clear D gene. Germline assignment: CDR1 SGHNT and CDR2 YYREEE (reference sequence). The CDR3 has 14 amino acids. Trimming left V 0 bases short and J 0 bases short, with 3 bases between. The chain's CDR3 is CASSLGTNTGELFF. CDR3 nucleotide sequence: TGTGCCAGCAGCTTGGGTACGAACACCGGGGAGCTGTTTTTT.

This clone was counted only a few times. This chain connects TRBV7-2 to TRBJ2-7; D possibly corresponds to TRBD2 (6 bases). CDR3 length: 17 residues. Germline V CDR1 and CDR2: SGHTA, FQGNSA. V dropped 2 bases and J dropped 0 bases, with 17 bases sitting between them. In DNA form, the CDR3 reads TGTGCCAGCAGCTTAAACTCCGGGGGACCTTACTCCTACGAGCAGTACTTC. It is translated as CASSLNSGGPYSYEQYF. The variable domain in full, with the rest retrieved from reference TRBV7-2 and TRBJ2-7, is GAGVSQSPSNKVTEKGKDVELRCDPISGHTALYWYRQSLGQGLEFLIYFQGNSAPDKSGLPSDRFSAERTGGSVSTLTIQRTQQEDSAVYLCASSLNSGGPYSYEQYFGPGTRLTVT.

This chain uses TRBV18 with TRBJ2-7, with D unresolved. CDR3 length equals 14 residues. The germline CDR1 and CDR2 sequences are KGHSH and LQKENI. Between the trimmed V and J ends, which lost 2 bases and 7 bases, there was a span of 15 bases. CDR3 DNA sequence: TGTGCCAGCTCACCAGGTAGTGGGTCGTGGGAGCAGTACTTC. Residues: CASSPGSGSWEQYF.

The chain couples TRBV7-9 to TRBJ1-5; perhaps TRBD1 as D (5 bases). Germline V gene sequence: CDR1 SEHNR, CDR2 FQNEAQ (reference sequence). The V end was cut by 4 bases, the J end by 6 bases, with 16 bases between. CDR3 length: 15 residues. This CDR3 reads CASSSSGVLGQPQHF. The CDR3 DNA reads as TGTGCCAGCAGCTCATCGGGGGTTCTCGGTCAGCCCCAGCATTTT.

The chain carries TRBV12-5 and TRBJ1-5; TRBD1 aligns across 11 bases. CDR3 length: 18 amino acids. Germline V gives CDR1 LGHNT, CDR2 FRNRAP. The J segment lost 6 bases and the V segment lost 0 bases, leaving 10 bases of the junction unmatched. The CDR3 is CASGLVMLGTGGVQPQHF. CDR3 DNA sequence: TGTGCTAGTGGTTTGGTAATGTTAGGGACAGGGGGAGTTCAGCCCCAGCATTTT.

The chain employs TRBV7-9 and TRBJ1-1, with D possibly being TRBD1 (5 bases). The CDR3 runs to 13 residues. CDR1 is SEHNR, CDR2 FQNEAQ, per germline (reference sequence). Trimming cost V 5 bases and J 4 bases, with 11 bases left between them. This CDR3 is CASSQQEVTEAFF. The CDR3 DNA reads as TGTGCCAGCAGCCAACAGGAGGTCACTGAAGCTTTCTTT.

The chain uses TRBV6-5 and TRBJ2-1; TRBD2 is a possible D gene (5 bases). Germline values: CDR1 MNHEY, CDR2 SVGAGI. This CDR3 region has 14 residues. Trimming removed 4 bases from V and 10 bases from J, with 17 bases in between. In nucleotides, the CDR3 is TGTGCCAGCAGTTTCCAGCGGAGCACGGTAGAGCAGTTCTTC. Protein sequence: CASSFQRSTVEQFF.